This TCR beta chain was captured in a study of post-analysis software for immune sequencing data. Background on the study: As for disease course, relapsing-remitting, secondary progressive and progressive-relapsing multiple sclerosis were all included. Study observations and caveats: Controls showed lower frequencies than patients for roughly 5 TRBV segments, and TRBV5-6, TRBV5-1 and TRBV20-1 were among these. Controls significantly exceeded multiple sclerosis patients in normalized Chao1 diversity. Co-batched samples clustered tightly together by F measure.

Unique molecular identifiers were carried by the TCR beta cDNA libraries. TCRdb processed the PCR reads anew with MiXCR; each CDR3 protein has one entry. The data contain approximately 730,000 distinct CDR3 sequences, under 60% of them singletons. CDR1 and CDR2 (germline): DFQATT, SNEGSKA (reference sequence). V shed 0 bases and J shed 11 bases, with 28 bases lying between them. There are 17 residues in the CDR3. To note about this clonotype: Its antigen remains unknown.

The specimen sequenced was blood. The TCR originated in a girl aged 10-17 years with multiple sclerosis. This rearrangement joins TRBV20-1 to TRBJ2-5; D is perhaps TRBD2 (7 bases). The DNA for the CDR3 is TGCAGTGCTAGAGATCTTGCAAAGGGTAAAACAGGGAGGGAGCAGTACTTC. Its translation: CSARDLAKGKTGREQYF.